This TCR beta chain was recovered during a study of blood T cell repertoires in COVID-19. Study at large: Specimens from acute and convalescent COVID-19 originated in the United States, Italy and Spain.

Using immunoSEQ multiplex PCR, the repertoire was profiled, and TCRdb retains in-frame clones only, with some absent. The data contain 40,000 to 45,000 clones, approximately 70% of them singletons. Sequenced material: peripheral blood. The sequence was obtained from a man older than 75 with acute or convalescent COVID-19.

As DNA, the CDR3 is TGTGCCAGCAGCTTTAGGGGGCAGGATGAGCAGTTCTTC. Translated, it gives CASSFRGQDEQFF. The chain has TRBV7-6 and TRBJ2-1; TRBD1 agrees at 7 bases. CDR3 length: 13 residues. Germline CDR1 is SGHVS and CDR2 is FNYEAQ. Germline trimming cut 3 bases from V and 8 bases from J; bases unmatched to any gene: 4. Full variable domain (remainder filled in from reference TRBV7-6 and TRBJ2-1): GAGVSQSPRYKVTKRGQDVALRCDPISGHVSLYWYRQALGQGPEFLTYFNYEAQQDKSGLPNDRFSAERPEGSISTLTIQRTEQRDSAMYRCASSFRGQDEQFFGPGTRLTVL.